This T cell receptor (beta chain) derives from a study of T cell repertoires in cytomegalovirus infection (dated by TCRdb to about 2019). General notes on the study: Donor HLA type was relevant to the analysis, as public TCR beta signatures indicated carriage of CMV infection together with the matching HLA type.

This clonotype has ten or more counts. Its recognized antigen is unknown. Base qualities were left out, and no much larger clone turns up one base away. TCRdb lists the instrument as Illumina HiSeq 1500. Starting from the raw public reads, TCRdb applied fastp trimming at Q25, assembled clones with MiXCR and retained in-frame beta chains. Rows with a matching CDR3 protein are joined into one entry that keeps the most common DNA and genes. For this sample there are approximately 180,000 distinct CDR3 sequences; 8.5% to 10% appear just once. Together, the top ten hold approximately 4.2% of the sample. V is shortened by 3 bases, J by 5 bases, and the region joining them spans 12 bases. The germline V gene sets CDR1 to MRHNA and CDR2 to SNTAGT. The CDR3 starts with the cysteine, ends with the phenylalanine, and has 14 residues. The entry retains the CDR3 DNA only, 42 bases that are in frame from base 1. Broad study findings and their caveats: Cumulative frequency of public TCR beta family members discriminated carriers of CMV infection plus the relevant HLA type in this cohort and an independent 352-donor cohort. The ex vivo response was dominated by HLA-C-restricted CMV-specific TCR beta clonotypes, and the single most frequent clonotype in two of eight donors was supplied by these HLA-C-restricted clonotypes.

The TCR originated in a human donor in good health (CMV status not recorded). Some clones in this sample may be carry-over from other donors' samples. Rearrangement joined TRBV6-4 to TRBJ2-3, with the D segment identity uncertain. Sequencing input: PBMCs. The nucleotide sequence is TGTGCCAGCAGTGAAAGAGAAGTAGGAGATACGCAGTATTTT. The resulting protein is CASSEREVGDTQYF.